Here is one TCR beta chain with its context. Antigen unknown. The CDR3 is 16 amino acids. Trimming left V 0 bases short and J 0 bases short, with 11 bases between. From germline, CDR1 is LNHDA and CDR2 SQIVND (reference sequence). This record comes from a study of T cell repertoires in ileal Crohn's disease. For the study at large: About half of patients got postoperative therapy: about ten thiopurines, 18 anti-TNF. The study, taken as a whole, reports: Active smokers at surgery had more clonal expansions than non-smokers.

Surgical specimens yielded lamina propria lymphocytes, which were density-gradient separated and then sorted. The protocol was immunoSEQ multiplex PCR, while the TCRdb copy is restricted to in-frame clones and leaves out a portion. The sample yields 2,100 or so clones, roughly 74% seen once. Source material: CD8+ T cells from ileum. The sequence came from an adult with Crohn's disease. Some clones in this sample may be carry-over from other donors' samples. V is TRBV19 and J is TRBJ1-2; maybe TRBD1 (5 bases). The CDR3 DNA is TGTGCCAGTAGTATAGACTCACGACAGTCTAACTATGGCTACACCTTC. This encodes CASSIDSRQSNYGYTF. The full variable domain, rest sourced from reference TRBV19 and TRBJ1-2, is DGGITQSPKYLFRKEGQNVTLSCEQNLNHDAMYWYRQDPGQGLRLIYYSQIVNDFQKGDIAEGYSVSREKKESFPLTVTSAQKNPTAFYLCASSIDSRQSNYGYTFGSGTRLTVV.